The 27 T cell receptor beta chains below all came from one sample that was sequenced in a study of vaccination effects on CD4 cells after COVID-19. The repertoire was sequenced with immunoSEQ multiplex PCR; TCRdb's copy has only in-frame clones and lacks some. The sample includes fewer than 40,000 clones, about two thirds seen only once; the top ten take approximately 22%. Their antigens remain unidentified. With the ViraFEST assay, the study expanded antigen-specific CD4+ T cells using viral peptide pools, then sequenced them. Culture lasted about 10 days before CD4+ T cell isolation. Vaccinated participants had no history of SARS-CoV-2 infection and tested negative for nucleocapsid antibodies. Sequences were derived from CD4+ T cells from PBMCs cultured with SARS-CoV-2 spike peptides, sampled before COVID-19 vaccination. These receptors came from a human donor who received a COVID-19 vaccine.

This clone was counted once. Here the CDR3 reads CASNILAGGTDTQYF. CDR3 in DNA: TGTGCCAGCAACATACTAGCGGGGGGAACAGATACGCAGTATTTT. V gene TRBV6-5 combines with J gene TRBJ2-3; 12 nucleotides line up with TRBD2. J lost 3 bases, V lost 7 bases, and 5 bases had no gene match. The CDR3 spans 15 residues. Per the germline V gene, CDR1 is MNHEY and CDR2 is SVGAGI.

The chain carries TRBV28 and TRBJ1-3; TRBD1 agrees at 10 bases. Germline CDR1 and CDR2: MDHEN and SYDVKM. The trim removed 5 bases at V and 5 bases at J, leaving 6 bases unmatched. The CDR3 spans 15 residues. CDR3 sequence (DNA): TGTGCCAGCAGTCCCCAGACAGGGGGCAGAAACACCATATATTTT. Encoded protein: CASSPQTGGRNTIYF.

CDR3 amino acids: CASSYPGSRVLRIGSGNTIYF. CDR3 sequence (DNA): TGTGCCAGCAGTTACCCCGGTTCCCGGGTCCTTAGAATCGGCTCTGGAAACACCATATATTTT. The chain combines TRBV6-2 or TRBV6-3 with TRBJ1-3; D gene uncertain. This CDR3 comprises 21 residues. In germline, CDR1 is MNHEY, CDR2 SVGEGT. The germline V and J ends were trimmed by 2 bases and 0 bases, with 26 bases remaining between them.

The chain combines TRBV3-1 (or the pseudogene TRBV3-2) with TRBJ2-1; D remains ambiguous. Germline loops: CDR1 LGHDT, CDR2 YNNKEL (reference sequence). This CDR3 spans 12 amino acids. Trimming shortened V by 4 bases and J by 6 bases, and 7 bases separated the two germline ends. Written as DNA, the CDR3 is TGTGCCAGCAGCCCTAATAGCAATGAGCAGTTCTTC. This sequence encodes CASSPNSNEQFF.

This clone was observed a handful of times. The CDR3 loop is CATDRGPDSPLHF. CDR3 DNA sequence: TGTGCCACCGACAGGGGACCGGATTCACCCCTCCACTTT. V usage is TRBV10-3 and J usage is TRBJ1-6, with 8 bases fitting TRBD1. With V trimmed by 10 bases and J by 8 bases, 7 bases remained unmatched. The CDR3 is made up of 13 amino acids. From germline, CDR1 is ENHRY and CDR2 SYGVKD.

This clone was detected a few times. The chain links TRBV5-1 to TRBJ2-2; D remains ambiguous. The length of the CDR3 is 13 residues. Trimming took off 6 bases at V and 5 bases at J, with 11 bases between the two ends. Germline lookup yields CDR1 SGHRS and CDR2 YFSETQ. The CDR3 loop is CASISDGTGELFF. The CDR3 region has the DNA TGCGCCAGCATTTCGGACGGGACCGGGGAGCTGTTTTTT. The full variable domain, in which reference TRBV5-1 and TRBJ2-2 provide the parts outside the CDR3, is KAGVTQTPRYLIKTRGQQVTLSCSPISGHRSVSWYQQTPGQGLQFLFEYFSETQRNKGNFPGRFSGRQFSNSRSEMNVSTLELGDSALYLCASISDGTGELFFGEGSRLTVL.

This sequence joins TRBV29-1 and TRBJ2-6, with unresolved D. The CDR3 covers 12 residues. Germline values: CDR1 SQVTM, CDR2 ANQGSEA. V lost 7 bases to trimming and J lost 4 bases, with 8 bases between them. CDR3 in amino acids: CSANVGANVLTF. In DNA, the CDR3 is TGCAGCGCGAATGTCGGGGCCAACGTCCTGACTTTC. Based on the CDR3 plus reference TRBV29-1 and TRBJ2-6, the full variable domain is SAVISQKPSRDICQRGTSLTIQCQVDSQVTMMFWYRQQPGQSLTLIATANQGSEATYESGFVIDKFPISRPNLTFSTLTVSNMSPEDSSIYLCSANVGANVLTFGAGSRLTVL.

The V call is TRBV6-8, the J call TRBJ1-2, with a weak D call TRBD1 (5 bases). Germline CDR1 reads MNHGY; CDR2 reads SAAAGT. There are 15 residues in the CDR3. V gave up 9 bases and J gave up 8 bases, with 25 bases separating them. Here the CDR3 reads CARGSGDCVGGGYTF. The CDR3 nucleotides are TGTGCCAGAGGAAGTGGGGACTGCGTTGGGGGAGGCTACACCTTC.

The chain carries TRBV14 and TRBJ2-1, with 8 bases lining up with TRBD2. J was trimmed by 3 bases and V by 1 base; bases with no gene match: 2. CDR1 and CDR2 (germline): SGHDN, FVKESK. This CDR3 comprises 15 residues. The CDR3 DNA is TGTGCCAGCAGCCAAGCCGGGACTAGCTACAATGAGCAGTTCTTC. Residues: CASSQAGTSYNEQFF.

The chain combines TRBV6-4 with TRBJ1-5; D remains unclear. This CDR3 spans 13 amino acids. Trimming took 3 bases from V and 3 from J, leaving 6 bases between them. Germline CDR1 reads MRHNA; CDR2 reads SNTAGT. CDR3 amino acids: CASSEGPNQPQHF. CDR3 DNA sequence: TGTGCCAGCAGTGAAGGCCCCAATCAGCCCCAGCATTTT.

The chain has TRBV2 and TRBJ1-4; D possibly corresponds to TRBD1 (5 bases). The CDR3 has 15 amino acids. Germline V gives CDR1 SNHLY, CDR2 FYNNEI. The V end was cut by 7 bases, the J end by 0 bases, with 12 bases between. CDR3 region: CASKGSGATNEKLFF. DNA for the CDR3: TGTGCCAGCAAAGGGTCGGGGGCAACTAATGAAAAACTGTTTTTT.

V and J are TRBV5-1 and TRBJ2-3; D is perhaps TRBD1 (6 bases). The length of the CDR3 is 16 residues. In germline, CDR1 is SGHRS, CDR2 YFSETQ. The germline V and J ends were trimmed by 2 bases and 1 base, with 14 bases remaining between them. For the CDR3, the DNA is TGCGCCAGCAGCTTCACCGCAGGGGTGGGCACAGATACGCAGTATTTT. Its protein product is CASSFTAGVGTDTQYF.

As DNA, the CDR3 is TGTGCCAGCAGCGCAGGGGGAGGGAACTATGGCTACACCTTC. This sequence encodes CASSAGGGNYGYTF. The V and J genes are TRBV9 and TRBJ1-2, with 7 bases fitting TRBD1. This CDR3 comprises 14 residues. With 3 bases clipped from V and 2 bases from J, the junction kept 4 bases outside the gene matches. CDR1 SGDLS and CDR2 YYNGEE come from the germline V gene.

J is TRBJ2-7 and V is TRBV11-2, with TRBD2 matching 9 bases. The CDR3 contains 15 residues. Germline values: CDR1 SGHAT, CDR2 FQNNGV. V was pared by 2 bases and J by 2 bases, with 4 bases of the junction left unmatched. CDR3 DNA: TGTGCCAGCAGCTTAAGACTAGCGGAAGCCTACGAGCAGTACTTC. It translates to CASSLRLAEAYEQYF.

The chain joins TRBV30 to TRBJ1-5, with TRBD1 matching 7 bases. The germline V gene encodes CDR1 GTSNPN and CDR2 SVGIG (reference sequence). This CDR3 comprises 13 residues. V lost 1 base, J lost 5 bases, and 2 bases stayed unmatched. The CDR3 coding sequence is TGTGCCTGGAGTGGAGGGGGCGATCAGCCCCAGCATTTT. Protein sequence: CAWSGGGDQPQHF.

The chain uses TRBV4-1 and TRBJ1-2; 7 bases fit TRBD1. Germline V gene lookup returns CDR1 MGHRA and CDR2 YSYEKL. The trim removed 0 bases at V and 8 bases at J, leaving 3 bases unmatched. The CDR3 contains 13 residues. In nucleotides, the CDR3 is TGCGCCAGCAGCCAAGACCCAGGGGGGGGCTACACCTTC. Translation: CASSQDPGGGYTF.

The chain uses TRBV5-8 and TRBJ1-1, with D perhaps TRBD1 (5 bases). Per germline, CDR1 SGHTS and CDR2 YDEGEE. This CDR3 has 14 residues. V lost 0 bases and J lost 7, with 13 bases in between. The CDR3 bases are TGTGCCAGCAGCTTGGTGGTGGGTGGGGGTGAAGCTTTCTTT. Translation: CASSLVVGGGEAFF.

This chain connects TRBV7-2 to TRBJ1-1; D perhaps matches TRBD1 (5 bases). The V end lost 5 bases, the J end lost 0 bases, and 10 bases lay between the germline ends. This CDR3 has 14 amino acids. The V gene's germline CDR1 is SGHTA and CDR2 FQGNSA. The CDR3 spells CASSLRQLNTEAFF. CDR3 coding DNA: TGTGCCAGCAGCCTCAGACAGTTGAACACTGAAGCTTTCTTT.

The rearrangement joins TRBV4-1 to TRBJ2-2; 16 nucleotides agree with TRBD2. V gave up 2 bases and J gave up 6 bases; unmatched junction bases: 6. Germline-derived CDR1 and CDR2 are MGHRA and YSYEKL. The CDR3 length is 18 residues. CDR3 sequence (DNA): TGCGCCAGCAGCCAACCTGGGACTAGCGGGAGGGAGGCCGGGGAGCTGTTTTTT. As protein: CASSQPGTSGREAGELFF.

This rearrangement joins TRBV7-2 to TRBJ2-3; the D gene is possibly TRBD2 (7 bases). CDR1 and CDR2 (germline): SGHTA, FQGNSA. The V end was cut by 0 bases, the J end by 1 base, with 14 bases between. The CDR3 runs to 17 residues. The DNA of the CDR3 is TGTGCCAGCAGCTTAGCGGCTACGGGGGGCCGCACAGATACGCAGTATTTT. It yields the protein CASSLAATGGRTDTQYF. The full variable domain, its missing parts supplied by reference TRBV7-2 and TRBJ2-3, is GAGVSQSPSNKVTEKGKDVELRCDPISGHTALYWYRQSLGQGLEFLIYFQGNSAPDKSGLPSDRFSAERTGGSVSTLTIQRTQQEDSAVYLCASSLAATGGRTDTQYFGPGTRLTVL.

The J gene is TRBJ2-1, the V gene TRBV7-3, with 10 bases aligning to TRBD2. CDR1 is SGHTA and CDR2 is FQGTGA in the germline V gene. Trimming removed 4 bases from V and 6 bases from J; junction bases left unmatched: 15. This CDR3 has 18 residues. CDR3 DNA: TGTGCCAGCAGCTCTAGCGGGGGTCATAGGGGGATCGGCAATGAGCAGTTCTTC. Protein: CASSSSGGHRGIGNEQFF.

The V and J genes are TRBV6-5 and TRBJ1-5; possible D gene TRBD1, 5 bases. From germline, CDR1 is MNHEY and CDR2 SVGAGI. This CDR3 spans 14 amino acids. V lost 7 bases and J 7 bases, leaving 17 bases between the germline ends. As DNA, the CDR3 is TGTGCCAGCAAAGCAAGAGGGACCCCCCAGCCCCAGCATTTT. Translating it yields CASKARGTPQPQHF.

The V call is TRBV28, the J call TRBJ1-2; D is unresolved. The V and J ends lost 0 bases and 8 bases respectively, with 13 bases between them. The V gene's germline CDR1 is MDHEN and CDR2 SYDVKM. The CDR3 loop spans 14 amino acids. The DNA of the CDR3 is TGTGCCAGCAGTTTATGGGTGTTTAATAGAGGCTACACCTTC. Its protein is CASSLWVFNRGYTF.

The CDR3: CASSLGQEGQFF. The CDR3 DNA follows: TGCGCCAGCAGCTTGGGGCAGGAGGGACAGTTCTTC. This chain uses TRBV5-1 with TRBJ2-1; TRBD2 is a possible D gene (6 bases). The V end was cut by 0 bases, the J end by 13 bases, with 11 bases between. The length of the CDR3 is 12 residues. The germline V gene has CDR1 SGHRS and CDR2 YFSETQ.

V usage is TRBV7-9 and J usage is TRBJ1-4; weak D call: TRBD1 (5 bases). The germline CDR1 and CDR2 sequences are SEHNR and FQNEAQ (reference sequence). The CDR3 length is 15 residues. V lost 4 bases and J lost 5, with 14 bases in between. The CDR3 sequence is CASSSNRDPNEKLFF. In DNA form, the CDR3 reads TGTGCCAGCAGCTCAAACCGGGACCCGAATGAAAAACTGTTTTTT.

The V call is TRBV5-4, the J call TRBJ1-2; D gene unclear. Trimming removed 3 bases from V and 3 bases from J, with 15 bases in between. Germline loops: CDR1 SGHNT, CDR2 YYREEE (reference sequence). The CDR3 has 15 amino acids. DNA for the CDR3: TGTGCCAGCAGCTCTAGGACGGCAGACGACTATGGCTACACCTTC. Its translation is CASSSRTADDYGYTF.

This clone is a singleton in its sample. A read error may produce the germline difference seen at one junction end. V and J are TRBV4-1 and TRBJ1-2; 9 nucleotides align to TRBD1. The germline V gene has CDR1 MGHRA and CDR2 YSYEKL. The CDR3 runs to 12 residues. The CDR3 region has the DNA TGCGCCAGCACAGGGACAGGGACCCGCCACGCCTTC. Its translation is CASTGTGTRHAF.